This T cell receptor beta chain appears in the sequencing data of a study of cytomegalovirus exposure and HLA in healthy donors. The CDR3 loop spans 15 amino acids. Per the germline V gene, CDR1 is LNHDA and CDR2 is SQIVND (reference sequence). This clone has more than one count but fewer than ten. One junction end disagrees with the germline gene, perhaps due to a read error. The PCR ran on 60 Vbeta and 13 Jbeta primers. Some clones are missing from TCRdb's copy, which holds only in-frame ones; the method was immunoSEQ multiplex PCR. The data show some 77,000 clones, with around three quarters seen just once and 2% to 2.5% held by the top ten.

Sequencing was carried out using PBMCs. This clonotype was obtained from a man younger than 45 in good health and CMV-seronegative. This chain uses TRBV19 with TRBJ2-1; 11 nucleotides line up with TRBD2. The CDR3 region is CASSIEVSGRANPLF. CDR3 sequence (DNA): TGTGCCAGTAGTATAGAAGTTAGCGGGAGGGCCAATCCGCTCTTC.